A single sample gave rise to the 15 T cell receptor beta chains below, sequenced in a study of T cells in Graves' hyperthyroidism and ophthalmopathy. The investigators amplified TCR beta CDR3 regions from RNA transcripts. HTBI primers were used for first-round RT-PCR of the TCR CDR3. TCRdb reprocessed the multiplex PCR reads with MiXCR, giving one entry per CDR3 protein. The sample carries 550,000 to 700,000 distinct CDR3 sequences, approximately 14% recorded once. Sequenced: blood. These receptor sequences come from a woman aged 35 to 49 with Graves' ophthalmopathy.

This clonotype was seen more than once but under ten times. The chain carries TRBV6-1 and TRBJ1-3; maybe TRBD1 (6 bases). CDR1 is MNHNS, CDR2 SASEGT, per germline. Trimming pared 5 bases from V and 4 bases from J, leaving 15 bases between. The CDR3 totals 15 residues. The CDR3 here is CASSPQTGPGNTIYF. As DNA, the CDR3 is TGTGCCAGCAGTCCACAGACAGGCCCGGGAAACACCATATATTTT.

The chain combines TRBV6-2 or TRBV6-3 with TRBJ1-5; 8 positions agree with TRBD1. Germline values: CDR1 MNHEY, CDR2 SVGEGT. The junction had 5 bases not matched to a gene; V was cut back by 4 bases and J by 0 bases. There are 16 residues in the CDR3. The CDR3 region is CASSSRTGRSNQPQHF. Here the CDR3 DNA reads TGTGCCAGCAGTTCCCGGACAGGGCGTAGCAATCAGCCCCAGCATTTT.

Ten or more counts support this clonotype. This rearrangement joins TRBV4-2 to TRBJ1-5, with 10 bases fitting TRBD1. This CDR3 is built from 16 residues. Trimming took 0 bases from V and 2 from J; bases not matched to a gene: 1. Germline V CDR1 and CDR2: LGHNA, YNFKEQ. CDR3 sequence: CASSQDGTGGNQPQHF. CDR3 bases: TGTGCCAGCAGCCAAGACGGGACAGGGGGCAATCAGCCCCAGCATTTT.

The chain joins TRBV4-3 to TRBJ2-5, with D unresolved. CDR1 is LGHNA and CDR2 is YSLEER in the germline V gene. Trimming pared 0 bases from V and 3 bases from J, leaving 8 bases between. The CDR3 is 14 amino acids. In nucleotides, the CDR3 is TGCGCCAGCAGCCAAGATCTGACCAAAGAGACCCAGTACTTC. Amino acids: CASSQDLTKETQYF.

This clonotype was seen only a few times. This could be a read error, since a much larger clone is one nucleotide away. The chain carries TRBV5-5 and TRBJ2-7, with 7 nucleotides matching TRBD2. This CDR3 comprises 15 residues. The ends lost 1 base at V and 2 bases at J; junction bases unmatched: 6. CDR1 and CDR2 from the germline V gene are SGHKS and YYEKEE (reference sequence). The CDR3 sequence: CASSLWASGAYEQYF. In DNA, the CDR3 is TGTGCCAGCAGCTTGTGGGCTAGCGGTGCCTACGAGCAGTACTTC.

The gene calls are TRBV7-2 and TRBJ2-2; D is unclear. V was trimmed by 2 bases and J by 5 bases, leaving 12 bases between them. This CDR3 comprises 15 residues. Germline CDR1 is SGHTA and CDR2 is FQGNSA. The CDR3 sequence is CASSLRSAWTGELFF. As DNA, the CDR3 is TGTGCCAGCAGCTTAAGGTCGGCGTGGACCGGGGAGCTGTTTTTT.

This clonotype was counted at least ten times. The CDR3 protein is CASSWTSGSNGELFF. CDR3 DNA: TGTGCCAGCAGTTGGACTAGCGGGAGTAATGGGGAGCTGTTTTTT. This rearrangement joins TRBV6-5 to TRBJ2-2; 13 bases align to TRBD2. This CDR3 contains 15 residues. V was pared by 4 bases and J by 8 bases, with 4 bases of the junction left unmatched. Germline values: CDR1 MNHEY, CDR2 SVGAGI.

The chain joins TRBV3-1 to TRBJ1-2; 7 nucleotides match TRBD1. V dropped 4 bases and J dropped 2; count of bases not matched to a gene: 19. Germline assignment: CDR1 LGHDT and CDR2 YNNKEL (reference sequence). This CDR3 has 19 residues. The CDR3 protein is CASSRYQGGAGSLNYGYTF. CDR3 DNA sequence: TGTGCCAGCAGCCGATACCAGGGGGGCGCGGGATCTCTGAACTATGGCTACACCTTC.

CDR3 in DNA: TGTGCCAGCAGCCAAGTAGGAGGCGCCGGCACTGAAGCTTTCTTT. It specifies CASSQVGGAGTEAFF. The V gene is TRBV3-1, the J gene TRBJ1-1; D call uncertain. V lost 1 base to trimming and J lost 4 bases, with 13 bases between them. The CDR3 is 15 amino acids. From germline, CDR1 is LGHDT and CDR2 YNNKEL (reference sequence).

This clonotype was seen many times. This rearrangement joins TRBV10-3 to TRBJ2-5; 7 positions agree with TRBD2. With 0 bases clipped from V and 1 base from J, the junction kept 5 bases outside the gene matches. Per germline, CDR1 ENHRY and CDR2 SYGVKD. CDR3 length: 16 residues. The CDR3: CAISESAGATQETQYF. The CDR3 nucleotides are TGTGCCATCAGTGAGTCGGCGGGAGCCACCCAAGAGACCCAGTACTTC.

This clonotype was seen ten or more times. This chain links TRBV30 with TRBJ1-3; D remains ambiguous. CDR1 and CDR2 from the germline V gene are GTSNPN and SVGIG (reference sequence). Trimming shortened V by 3 bases and J by 6 bases, and 15 bases separated the two germline ends. The CDR3 spans 14 residues. CDR3: CAWSVSYSSNTIYF. Written as DNA, the CDR3 is TGTGCCTGGAGCGTATCCTACAGTTCAAACACCATATATTTT.

This clonotype was found a few times. This chain uses TRBV5-8 with TRBJ1-2; D gene ambiguous. Germline V lookup: CDR1 SGHTS, CDR2 YDEGEE. Trimming removed 0 bases from V and 0 bases from J, with 9 bases in between. The CDR3 contains 15 residues. The CDR3 DNA is TGTGCCAGCAGCTTGGGGGCAGGCCCTAACTATGGCTACACCTTC. Protein product: CASSLGAGPNYGYTF.

There are a few counts of this clonotype. The junction departs from germline at one end; a sequencing error may be responsible. This chain uses TRBV4-3 with TRBJ1-2; D call uncertain. Germline V CDR1 and CDR2: LGHNA, YSLEER. The CDR3 runs 16 residues. Written as DNA, the CDR3 is TGCGCCAACAGCCAAGATGCAGCGACGGCGATCTATGGCTACACCTTC. It yields the protein CANSQDAATAIYGYTF.

This clonotype has a handful of counts. This chain uses TRBV5-1 with TRBJ2-7, with TRBD1 matching 7 bases. Germline loops: CDR1 SGHRS, CDR2 YFSETQ. V shed 2 bases, J shed 4 bases, and the junction held 6 bases outside the gene matches. The CDR3 consists of 14 residues. The CDR3 sequence: CASSFGTADYEQYF. The CDR3 DNA is TGCGCCAGCAGCTTCGGGACAGCGGATTACGAGCAGTACTTC.

This clonotype was counted many times. The chain links TRBV20-1 to TRBJ2-2; 9 bases map to TRBD2. The CDR3 totals 14 residues. V lost 5 bases to trimming and J lost 1 base; unmatched junction nucleotides: 2. Per the germline V gene, CDR1 is DFQATT and CDR2 is SNEGSKA (reference sequence). The CDR3 sequence is CSAVTSGNTGELFF. Here the CDR3 DNA reads TGCAGTGCTGTGACTAGCGGGAACACCGGGGAGCTGTTTTTT.